One T cell receptor beta chain is described in this entry. Its target is not known. This sample was taken from a study of cytomegalovirus exposure and HLA in healthy donors. In the study overall: Early released data had about 80 million unique TCRs, all coming from HLA-typed donors.

The PCR contained 60 Vbeta and 13 Jbeta primers. This table comes from immunoSEQ multiplex PCR, and its TCRdb copy is limited to in-frame clones, with some not included. The sample includes more than 95,000 clones. Study findings and constraints: Later, TCR association rates were found to vary by HLA locus, highest for DRB1 and lowest for HLA-C. TRBV6-2, TRBV6-3 and some other V segments were unresolvable in 87-base-pair reads.

V was cut by 2 bases and J by 0 bases, with 13 bases left in between. Germline V gives CDR1 MDHEN, CDR2 SYDVKM. The CDR3 extends over 16 amino acids. Specimen: PBMCs. The TCR originated in a man aged 18 to 30 in good health and CMV-seronegative. This sequence joins TRBV28 and TRBJ1-2; D uncertain. CDR3 region: CASSLTRTSANYGYTF. The CDR3 region has the DNA TGTGCCAGCAGTTTAACTAGGACCTCAGCTAACTATGGCTACACCTTC.